The rows below give T cell receptor beta chains drawn from one sample of a study of T cell clonotyping in hematopoietic cell transplantation. Profiled with immunoSEQ multiplex PCR; TCRdb holds only in-frame clones, not every one. The data contain approximately 41,000 clones, 95% of them singletons. Input material: peripheral blood mononuclear cells. Receptors were obtained from a man in his thirties or forties in good health. Some clones in this sample may be carry-over from other donors' samples. CDR3s include the opening cysteine and the closing phenylalanine or tryptophan. D genes are given only for firm matches. Clone sizes are given selectively: once, few, many, or a class where the clone is expanded.

clone_size	v_call	cdr3_length	d_call	j_call	cdr3_aa	cdr3_nt
-	TRBV10-3	12	-	TRBJ2-2	CAINRGPGELFF	TGTGCCATCAATCGGGGGCCCGGGGAGCTGTTTTTT
-	TRBV7-9	16	-	TRBJ1-2	CASSFGTTKGDYGYTF	TGTGCCAGCAGCTTCGGGACAACTAAAGGAGACTATGGCTACACCTTC
once	TRBV7-3	16	-	TRBJ1-1	CASSGGGALVNTEAFF	TGTGCCAGCAGCGGAGGGGGGGCCCTCGTGAACACTGAAGCTTTCTTT
-	TRBV9	15	-	TRBJ1-2	CASSVEGGIGYGYTF	TGTGCCAGCAGCGTAGAAGGGGGAATAGGTTATGGCTACACCTTC
once	TRBV4-3	18	-	TRBJ2-1	CASSQESLPTSGDNEQFF	TGCGCCAGCAGCCAAGAATCCCTACCCACCTCTGGGGACAATGAGCAGTTCTTC
-	TRBV7-9	12	-	TRBJ1-3	CASSELGNTIYF	TGTGCCAGCAGCGAGCTAGGAAACACCATATATTTT
once	TRBV19	15	-	TRBJ1-2	CASSIMWGARDGYTF	TGTGCCAGTAGTATTATGTGGGGGGCCCGAGATGGCTACACCTTC
-	TRBV25-1	14	TRBD2	TRBJ2-5	CASSAAGDQETQYF	TGTGCCAGCAGTGCAGCGGGAGATCAAGAGACCCAGTACTTC
-	TRBV27	14	TRBD2	TRBJ2-3	CASSSGGETDTQYF	TGTGCCAGCAGCTCTGGGGGGGAGACAGATACGCAGTATTTT
-	TRBV5-1	16	-	TRBJ2-3	CASSLEPAGGTDTQYF	TGCGCCAGCAGCTTGGAGCCAGCAGGAGGAACAGATACGCAGTATTTT
-	TRBV28	17	TRBD1	TRBJ1-1	CASSLLQGAGLNTEAFF	TGTGCCAGCAGTTTACTACAGGGGGCAGGGCTGAACACTGAAGCTTTCTTT